This T cell receptor beta chain emerged from a study of T-cell reconstitution after alpha-beta-depleted transplantation in children. Preparation of the TCRbeta library used unique molecular identifiers. TCRdb re-analysed the PCR reads in MiXCR, keeping a single row per CDR3 protein. This sample yields 200,000 to 250,000 distinct CDR3 sequences, of which under 9.5% are seen a single time; roughly 6.2% belongs to the top ten. This clonotype was counted between two and nine times. Trimming took 3 bases from V and 3 from J, leaving 17 bases between them. The CDR3 contains 17 residues. In germline, CDR1 is MNHNS, CDR2 SASEGT.

The sequence was collected from a human donor who donated a stem cell graft to a child with acute lymphoblastic leukemia. The chain uses TRBV6-1 and TRBJ1-4; D is possibly TRBD1 (6 bases). Here the sequenced sample was PBMCs from the stem cell graft donor, taken from the stem cell graft. CDR3: CASSDSFWYRANEKLFF. CDR3 bases: TGTGCCAGCAGTGATTCATTTTGGTACAGGGCTAATGAAAAACTGTTTTTT.